The sequence of this T cell receptor (beta chain) was determined in a study of blood T cell repertoires in COVID-19. Methods used by the authors: Cell counts per sample came from amplifying reference gene primers. Repertoires were generated with immunoSEQ multiplex PCR, while TCRdb's copy carries only in-frame clones and drops some. V, J and clone size are taken as reported in that table, and D and trimming were inferred from the DNA itself. The sample holds tens of thousands of clones; 89% are singletons and the top ten take about 4.8%. The V gene's germline CDR1 is LNHDA and CDR2 SQIVND (reference sequence). The V gene lost 7 bases and the J gene lost 1 base, with 8 bases spanning the gap. CDR3 length: 13 amino acids.

The chain uses TRBV19 and TRBJ1-5, with D possibly being TRBD1 (6 bases). Sequencing was done on a sample of peripheral blood. The receptor was isolated from a man aged 60 to 75 with COVID-19, enrolled during active disease. CDR3 loop: CASTGESNQPQHF. In DNA form, the CDR3 reads TGTGCCAGTACAGGGGAGAGCAATCAGCCCCAGCATTTT.